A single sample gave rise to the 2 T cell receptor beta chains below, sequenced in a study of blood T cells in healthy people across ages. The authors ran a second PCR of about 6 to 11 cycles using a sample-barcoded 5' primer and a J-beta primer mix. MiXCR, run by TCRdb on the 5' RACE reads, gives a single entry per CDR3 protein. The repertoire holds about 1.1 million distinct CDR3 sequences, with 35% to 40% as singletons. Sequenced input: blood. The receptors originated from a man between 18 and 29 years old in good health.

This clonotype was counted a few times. CDR3 nucleotide sequence: TGCGCCAGCAGCTTCCAGGGACAGGGCAACAGGGATACGCAGTATTTT. This encodes CASSFQGQGNRDTQYF. The gene calls are TRBV5-1 and TRBJ2-3, with TRBD1 matching 9 bases. Trimming took 2 bases from V and 6 from J; bases not matched to a gene: 10. Germline CDR1 SGHRS, CDR2 YFSETQ. The CDR3 loop spans 16 amino acids.

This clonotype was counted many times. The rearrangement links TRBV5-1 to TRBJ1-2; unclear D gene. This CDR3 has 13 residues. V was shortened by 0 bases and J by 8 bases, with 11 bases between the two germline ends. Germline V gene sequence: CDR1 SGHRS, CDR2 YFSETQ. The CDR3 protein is CASSLESQGGYTF. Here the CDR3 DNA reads TGCGCCAGCAGCTTGGAATCTCAAGGAGGCTACACCTTC.